This TCR beta chain stems from a study of blood T cells in healthy people across ages. With a J-beta primer mix and a sample-barcoded 5' primer, a second PCR ran about 6 to 11 cycles. One entry per CDR3 protein, called by TCRdb with MiXCR from the 5' RACE reads. The sample holds about 940,000 distinct CDR3 sequences; about 48% are singletons and the top ten take under 15%. This clonotype was seen more than once but under ten times. The CDR3 is 12 amino acids. The V gene lost 6 bases and the J gene lost 6 bases, with 13 bases spanning the gap. Germline CDR1 reads SQVTM; CDR2 reads ANQGSEA. The chain recombines TRBV29-1 with TRBJ2-3; possibly TRBD1 for D (6 bases). The material sequenced was blood. This receptor was taken from a man aged 25 to 40 in good health. As DNA, the CDR3 is TGCAGCGTGTTGACCAGGGGTGATACGCAGTATTTT. This codes for CSVLTRGDTQYF.